The 23 T cell receptor beta chains given below trace back to one sample, sequenced in a study of radiotherapy plus CTLA-4 blockade in lung cancer. The assay was immunoSEQ multiplex PCR, and TCRdb's table has in-frame clones only and misses some. The data show about 110,000 clones, over 65% seen once. The sequencing used peripheral blood, collected from a patient treated with radiotherapy plus ipilimumab. The receptors were gathered from a human donor with non-small cell lung cancer that progressed on radiotherapy plus ipilimumab. Some clones in this sample may be carry-over from other donors' samples.

The chain couples TRBV7-3 to TRBJ1-1, with D maybe TRBD1 (5 bases). CDR3 length: 14 residues. Germline-derived CDR1 and CDR2 are SGHTA and FQGTGA. V was trimmed by 0 bases and J by 5 bases, leaving 10 bases between them. The CDR3: CASSLTGAGTEAFF. DNA for the CDR3: TGTGCCAGCAGCTTAACCGGGGCAGGGACTGAAGCTTTCTTT.

The chain joins TRBV4-3 to TRBJ2-7; perhaps D is TRBD1 or TRBD2 (5 bases each). The CDR3 consists of 15 residues. Looked up from germline, CDR1 is LGHNA and CDR2 is YSLEER. V dropped 3 bases and J dropped 3 bases, with 15 bases sitting between them. The CDR3 sequence is CASSHQRDHIYEQYF. The CDR3 nucleotides are TGCGCCAGCAGCCACCAAAGGGACCACATCTACGAGCAGTACTTC.

This clone has only a few counts. This chain joins TRBV28 and TRBJ2-2; D is uncertain. CDR3 length: 12 residues. V shed 8 bases and J shed 1 base, with 5 bases lying between them. CDR1 and CDR2 from the germline V gene are MDHEN and SYDVKM. This CDR3 reads CASGQNTGELFF. CDR3 coding DNA: TGTGCCAGCGGGCAGAACACCGGGGAGCTGTTTTTT.

This sequence joins TRBV4-2 and TRBJ1-1; no firm D call. Germline values: CDR1 LGHNA, CDR2 YNFKEQ. This CDR3 contains 15 residues. Trimming shortened V by 0 bases and J by 3 bases, and 11 bases separated the two germline ends. CDR3 nucleotides: TGTGCCAGCAGCCAAGATACGAATTGGGACACTGAAGCTTTCTTT. Its protein product is CASSQDTNWDTEAFF.

V usage is TRBV4-1 and J usage is TRBJ2-3; 10 nucleotides line up with TRBD1. V lost 4 bases to trimming and J lost 1 base; unmatched junction nucleotides: 5. Germline CDR1 reads MGHRA; CDR2 reads YSYEKL. The CDR3 runs to 16 residues. Written as DNA, the CDR3 is TGCGCCAGCAGCCCTCCCGGGACAGGGGGCACAGATACGCAGTATTTT. Residues: CASSPPGTGGTDTQYF.

This clone was found many times. V is TRBV7-3 and J is TRBJ2-1, with D tentatively TRBD1 or TRBD2 (6 bases each). The germline V and J ends were trimmed by 5 bases and 8 bases, with 22 bases remaining between them. The germline V gene has CDR1 SGHTA and CDR2 FQGTGA. The CDR3 has 16 residues. CDR3 protein: CASSLGWGRGDDEQFF. CDR3 bases: TGTGCCAGCAGCCTCGGTTGGGGGCGCGGGGACGATGAGCAGTTCTTC.

This clone was seen only once. The chain recombines TRBV6-5 with TRBJ2-3; 12 bases fit TRBD2. CDR3 size: 15 residues. V shed 4 bases and J 1 base; nucleotides not matched to a gene: 0. Germline values: CDR1 MNHEY, CDR2 SVGAGI. In nucleotides, the CDR3 is TGTGCCAGCAGTTGGACTAGCGGGGGCACAGATACGCAGTATTTT. Translation gives CASSWTSGGTDTQYF.

The chain couples TRBV5-8 to TRBJ1-3; D gene ambiguous. CDR1 and CDR2 from the germline V gene are SGHTS and YDEGEE. CDR3 length: 13 residues. Trimming stripped 3 bases from V and 4 bases from J, with 8 bases between. The CDR3: CASSYEPGNTIYF. The CDR3 DNA sequence: TGTGCCAGCAGCTATGAACCAGGAAACACCATATATTTT.

The chain uses TRBV29-1 and TRBJ2-7; D gene uncertain. V dropped 4 bases and J dropped 1 base, with 8 bases sitting between them. CDR1 is SQVTM and CDR2 is ANQGSEA in the germline V gene. The CDR3 spans 12 residues. CDR3 loop: CSVGINSYEQYF. Here the CDR3 DNA reads TGCAGCGTTGGAATAAATTCCTACGAGCAGTACTTC.

This clone was seen only once. The chain employs TRBV14 and TRBJ1-1; a possible D gene is TRBD1 (5 bases). This CDR3 region has 18 residues. Germline V gene sequence: CDR1 SGHDN, CDR2 FVKESK. V was trimmed by 4 bases and J by 0 bases, leaving 21 bases between them. The CDR3 bases are TGTGCCAGCAGCCCAAAAGAGAGCTGGGGGGATATGAACACTGAAGCTTTCTTT. Amino acid sequence: CASSPKESWGDMNTEAFF. Drawing the rest from reference TRBV14 and TRBJ1-1, the complete variable domain is EAGVTQFPSHSVIEKGQTVTLRCDPISGHDNLYWYRRVMGKEIKFLLHFVKESKQDESGMPNNRFLAERTGGTYSTLKVQPAELEDSGVYFCASSPKESWGDMNTEAFFGQGTRLTVV.

The V and J genes are TRBV6-5 and TRBJ1-4; TRBD1 is a possible D gene (6 bases). The CDR3 sequence is 15 residues long. V shed 0 bases and J shed 10 bases, with 15 bases lying between them. Germline loops: CDR1 MNHEY, CDR2 SVGAGI. In DNA form, the CDR3 reads TGTGCCAGCAGTTACTCGGGGATGGGGGCGGGAAAACTGTTTTTT. This encodes CASSYSGMGAGKLFF.

This rearrangement joins TRBV5-3 to TRBJ1-2, with a possible D match to TRBD1 (5 bases). TRBV5-3 is given ORF status, its function remaining uncertain. Trimming took 4 bases from V and 6 from J, leaving 19 bases between them. This CDR3 contains 15 residues. CDR3 sequence: CARSAPPRGRHGYTF. The CDR3 DNA is TGTGCCAGAAGCGCACCTCCGCGGGGACGCCATGGCTACACCTTC.

The chain has TRBV7-2 and TRBJ2-1; D ambiguous. The germline gives CDR1 SGHTA, CDR2 FQGNSA. V was clipped by 5 bases and J by 12 bases, with 11 bases between them. CDR3 size: 11 residues. The CDR3 DNA follows: TGTGCCAGCAGCACCGGTGCGGTGCAGTTCTTC. Encoded protein: CASSTGAVQFF.

This clone was recorded only once. The chain couples TRBV18 to TRBJ2-7; the match to TRBD1 covers 8 bases. J gave up 3 bases and V 5 bases, and 9 bases lay outside the gene matches. CDR1 and CDR2 from the germline V gene are KGHSH and LQKENI. The CDR3 totals 15 residues. CDR3 region: CASSTITGGLYEQYF. CDR3 DNA: TGTGCCAGCTCAACCATTACAGGGGGGCTCTACGAGCAGTACTTC.

This chain links TRBV19 with TRBJ1-1; no firm D call. This CDR3 contains 15 residues. In germline, CDR1 is LNHDA, CDR2 SQIVND (reference sequence). The ends were cut back, 1 base at V and 1 base at J, with 10 bases in the middle. CDR3 sequence: CASSIGRDSNTEAFF. CDR3 sequence (DNA): TGTGCCAGTAGTATAGGGCGAGATTCGAACACTGAAGCTTTCTTT.

The chain combines TRBV30 with TRBJ1-4, with 8 bases that match TRBD1. The germline V gene encodes CDR1 GTSNPN and CDR2 SVGIG (reference sequence). This CDR3 comprises 13 residues. Germline trimming cut 7 bases from V and 8 bases from J; bases unmatched to any gene: 9. The CDR3 bases are TGTGCCTCCCAGGGGGCGCTTAGAGAAAAACTGTTTTTT. It codes for CASQGALREKLFF.

The chain couples TRBV4-1 to TRBJ2-2; TRBD1 aligns across 7 bases. The V gene's germline CDR1 is MGHRA and CDR2 YSYEKL. This CDR3 has 15 amino acids. The V and J ends lost 2 bases and 4 bases, in that order; junction bases with no gene match: 4. The CDR3 sequence is CASSQPDRVTGELFF. The CDR3 DNA reads TGCGCCAGCAGCCAACCCGACAGGGTCACCGGGGAGCTGTTTTTT.

This clone was seen more than once but under ten times. This rearrangement joins TRBV10-3 to TRBJ2-7, with TRBD2 identical over 15 bases. This CDR3 is 17 amino acids long. CDR1 ENHRY and CDR2 SYGVKD come from the germline V gene. V trimming: 4 bases; J trimming: 2 bases; junction bases outside the gene matches: 6. In DNA, the CDR3 is TGTGCCATCAGTGGGACTAGCGGGGGGGGCATCACCTACGAGCAGTACTTC. Its protein product is CAISGTSGGGITYEQYF.

V is TRBV7-2 and J is TRBJ2-3; D remains unclear. This CDR3 spans 12 amino acids. The germline V and J ends were trimmed by 5 bases and 2 bases, with 5 bases remaining between them. CDR1 is SGHTA, CDR2 FQGNSA, per germline. The CDR3 protein is CASSPPTDTQYF. In nucleotides, the CDR3 is TGTGCCAGCAGCCCACCCACAGATACGCAGTATTTT. Together with reference TRBV7-2 and TRBJ2-3, the CDR3 gives the full variable domain: GAGVSQSPSNKVTEKGKDVELRCDPISGHTALYWYRQSLGQGLEFLIYFQGNSAPDKSGLPSDRFSAERTGGSVSTLTIQRTQQEDSAVYLCASSPPTDTQYFGPGTRLTVL.

A few counts support this clone. V and J are TRBV6-6 and TRBJ1-1; D is perhaps TRBD1 (5 bases). Trimming pared 4 bases from V and 1 base from J, leaving 13 bases between. Germline lookup yields CDR1 MNHNY and CDR2 SVGAGI (reference sequence). The length of the CDR3 is 15 residues. CDR3 sequence: CASSWGWGRNTEAFF. For the CDR3, the DNA is TGTGCCAGCAGTTGGGGATGGGGCCGGAACACTGAAGCTTTCTTT.

This rearrangement joins TRBV5-5 to TRBJ1-3; no reliable D call. CDR3 size: 16 residues. The V end was cut by 0 bases, the J end by 0 bases, with 10 bases between. The V gene's germline CDR1 is SGHKS and CDR2 YYEKEE (reference sequence). The CDR3 region is CASSLGDSYSGNTIYF. The CDR3 DNA sequence: TGTGCCAGCAGCTTGGGCGACTCGTACTCTGGAAACACCATATATTTT.

This sequence joins TRBV15 and TRBJ1-4; D is undetermined. Germline loops: CDR1 LNHNV, CDR2 YYDKDF (reference sequence). The CDR3 sequence is 13 residues long. The V end was cut by 0 bases, the J end by 8 bases, with 7 bases between. The CDR3 DNA is TGTGCCACCAGCAGAGAGGGTTTCGAAAAACTGTTTTTT. Translating it yields CATSREGFEKLFF.

The chain is built from TRBV29-1 and TRBJ2-3, with D unclear. Trimming left V 1 base short and J 6 bases short, with 14 bases between. The CDR3 spans 14 residues. Germline loops: CDR1 SQVTM, CDR2 ANQGSEA. The CDR3 DNA sequence: TGCAGCGTTGAAGCCAGCGTAGGACGGGATACGCAGTATTTT. Encoded protein: CSVEASVGRDTQYF.